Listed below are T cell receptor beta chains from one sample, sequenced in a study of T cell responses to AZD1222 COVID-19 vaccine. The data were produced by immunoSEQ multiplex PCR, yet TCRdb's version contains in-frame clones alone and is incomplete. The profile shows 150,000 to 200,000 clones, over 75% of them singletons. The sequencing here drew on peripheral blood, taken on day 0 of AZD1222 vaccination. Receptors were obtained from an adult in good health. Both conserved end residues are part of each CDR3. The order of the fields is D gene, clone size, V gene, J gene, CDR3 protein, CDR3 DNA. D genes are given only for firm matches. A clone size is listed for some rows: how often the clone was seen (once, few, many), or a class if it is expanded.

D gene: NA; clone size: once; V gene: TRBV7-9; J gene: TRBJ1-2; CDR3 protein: CASSLRGGYTF; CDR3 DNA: TGTGCCAGCAGCTTAAGGGGGGGCTACACCTTC
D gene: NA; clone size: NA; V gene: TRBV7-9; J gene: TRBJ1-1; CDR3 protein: CASSRGVDLNTEAFF; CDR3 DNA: TGTGCCAGCAGCCGGGGAGTGGATTTGAACACTGAAGCTTTCTTT
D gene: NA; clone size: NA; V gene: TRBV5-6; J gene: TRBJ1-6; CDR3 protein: CASSLTAGENSYNSPLHF; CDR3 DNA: TGTGCCAGCAGCTTGACGGCAGGGGAAAACTCCTATAATTCACCCCTCCACTTT
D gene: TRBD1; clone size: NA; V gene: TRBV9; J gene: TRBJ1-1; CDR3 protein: CASSVAQGQGSAFF; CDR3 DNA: TGTGCCAGCAGCGTAGCTCAAGGACAGGGGTCGGCTTTCTTT
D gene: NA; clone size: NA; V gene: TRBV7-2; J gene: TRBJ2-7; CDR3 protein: CASSYAGTYEQYF; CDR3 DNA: TGTGCCAGCAGCTACGCGGGCACCTACGAGCAGTACTTC
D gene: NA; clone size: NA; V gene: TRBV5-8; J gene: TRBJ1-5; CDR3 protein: CASSLEGVLHQPQHF; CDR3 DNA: TGTGCCAGCAGCTTGGAAGGGGTGTTACATCAGCCCCAGCATTTT
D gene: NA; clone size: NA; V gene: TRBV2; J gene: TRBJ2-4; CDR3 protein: CAIQLAKNIQYF; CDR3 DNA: TGTGCCATCCAGCTAGCCAAAAACATTCAGTACTTC
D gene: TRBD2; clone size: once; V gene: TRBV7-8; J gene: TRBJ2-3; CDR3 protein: CASSLGLRGASDTQYF; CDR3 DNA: TGTGCCAGCAGCTTAGGGTTGCGGGGGGCCTCAGATACGCAGTATTTT
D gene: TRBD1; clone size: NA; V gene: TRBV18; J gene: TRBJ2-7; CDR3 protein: CASSPGRTGIYEQYF; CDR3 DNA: TGTGCCAGCTCACCCGGTCGGACAGGGATCTACGAGCAGTACTTC
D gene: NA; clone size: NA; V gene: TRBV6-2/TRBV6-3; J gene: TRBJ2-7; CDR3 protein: CASSFSGRFSYEQYF; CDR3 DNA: TGTGCCAGCAGTTTCTCGGGACGCTTCTCCTACGAGCAGTACTTC